Presented here are 23 T cell receptor beta chains from one specimen sequenced in a study of graft-versus-host responses after intestinal transplantation. The assay was immunoSEQ multiplex PCR, and TCRdb's table has in-frame clones only and misses some. In the table there are 41,000 or so clones, roughly 95% of which are singletons. These receptors are not linked to any known antigen. The sequencing used unstimulated CD8+ T cells sorted from spleen or lymph node cells, collected before transplant. The receptors originated from a human donor who was the organ donor for an intestinal transplant.

The V and J genes are TRBV10-3 and TRBJ1-2; maybe TRBD1 (6 bases). The CDR3 totals 16 residues. Looked up from germline, CDR1 is ENHRY and CDR2 is SYGVKD. Trimming took off 0 bases at V and 4 bases at J, with 15 bases between the two ends. CDR3 coding DNA: TGTGCCATCAGTGAGTCCGGCCGGACAGCCTTCTATGGCTACACCTTC. This gives the protein CAISESGRTAFYGYTF.

The chain carries TRBV30 and TRBJ1-2; D is perhaps TRBD1 (6 bases). The ends were cut back, 2 bases at V and 7 bases at J, with 14 bases in the middle. CDR1 and CDR2 from the germline V gene are GTSNPN and SVGIG (reference sequence). This CDR3 has 13 amino acids. Here the CDR3 DNA reads TGTGCCTGGAGTCCAGAGGGGGGCCCTGGCTACACCTTC. It codes for CAWSPEGGPGYTF.

This chain connects TRBV5-1 to TRBJ2-5; 9 nucleotides line up with TRBD1. The junction had 10 bases not matched to a gene; V was cut back by 6 bases and J by 4 bases. The CDR3 length is 15 residues. Per the germline V gene, CDR1 is SGHRS and CDR2 is YFSETQ. The CDR3 spells CASTNPGQGRETQYF. The DNA for the CDR3 is TGCGCCAGCACAAATCCGGGACAGGGAAGAGAGACCCAGTACTTC. The whole variable domain, remainder taken from reference TRBV5-1 and TRBJ2-5, is KAGVTQTPRYLIKTRGQQVTLSCSPISGHRSVSWYQQTPGQGLQFLFEYFSETQRNKGNFPGRFSGRQFSNSRSEMNVSTLELGDSALYLCASTNPGQGRETQYFGPGTRLLVL.

Comments on this clone: Other DNA sequences in this sample translate to the same CDR3. The chain is built from TRBV2 and TRBJ2-7; 7 nucleotides align to TRBD2. Germline CDR1 and CDR2: SNHLY and FYNNEI. Trimming cost V 8 bases and J 5 bases; bases outside gene matches: 15. This CDR3 is 15 amino acids long. CDR3: CASWAGVQPHHEQYF. The CDR3 DNA reads as TGTGCCAGCTGGGCGGGGGTACAGCCGCATCACGAGCAGTACTTC.

Regarding this clone: Sequence at one end of the junction differs from germline and may be a read error. The rearrangement uses TRBV5-4 and TRBJ1-2, with 8 bases lining up with TRBD1. The CDR3 extends over 16 amino acids. CDR1 is SGHNT, CDR2 YYREEE, per germline (reference sequence). The CDR3 nucleotides are TGTGCCCGCAGCTTGGGGCTTCCCCTACAGGGGGGGGAGGGGACCTTC. This gives the protein CARSLGLPLQGGEGTF.

The chain links TRBV4-1 to TRBJ2-1; 8 bases align to TRBD2. From germline, CDR1 is MGHRA and CDR2 YSYEKL. The CDR3 loop spans 16 amino acids. V lost 5 bases to trimming and J lost 4 bases; unmatched junction nucleotides: 10. CDR3 in amino acids: CASSYSLAGGYNEQFF. CDR3 coding DNA: TGCGCCAGCAGCTACTCTCTTGCGGGGGGTTACAATGAGCAGTTCTTC.

This clone was counted a single time. This chain connects TRBV4-1 to TRBJ2-1; 9 bases agree with TRBD2. Germline CDR1 MGHRA, CDR2 YSYEKL. This CDR3 is built from 15 residues. The V gene end was trimmed by 0 bases and the J gene end by 4 bases; junction bases not matched to a gene: 1. CDR3 loop: CASSQERGGYNEQFF. CDR3 DNA sequence: TGCGCCAGCAGCCAAGAGCGGGGGGGTTACAATGAGCAGTTCTTC.

This clone has just one count. The chain uses TRBV21-1 and TRBJ2-7; TRBD2 reflects the table's D call only, with no check against the DNA. TRBV21-1 is recorded as a pseudogene. The CDR3 contains 16 residues. In DNA form, the CDR3 reads TGTGCCAGCAGCAAAACGGGGGGGGAACCCCCCTACGAGCAGTACTTC. It yields the protein CASSKTGGEPPYEQYF.

The chain employs TRBV4-3 and TRBJ1-5, with D unclear. The germline V gene encodes CDR1 LGHNA and CDR2 YSLEER. The CDR3 length is 13 residues. Trimming cost V 3 bases and J 1 base, with 4 bases left between them. CDR3 nucleotides: TGCGCCAGCAGCCAGTACAGCAATCAGCCCCAGCATTTT. Its protein is CASSQYSNQPQHF.

The chain combines TRBV28 with TRBJ2-5, with TRBD1 matching 8 bases. The J segment lost 0 bases and the V segment lost 2 bases, leaving 8 bases of the junction unmatched. The CDR3 extends over 17 amino acids. CDR1 is MDHEN and CDR2 is SYDVKM in the germline V gene. CDR3 coding DNA: TGTGCCAGCAGTTTAGTTTTTGGGACAGGCAACCAAGAGACCCAGTACTTC. Translated: CASSLVFGTGNQETQYF. Drawing the rest from reference TRBV28 and TRBJ2-5, the complete variable domain is DVKVTQSSRYLVKRTGEKVFLECVQDMDHENMFWYRQDPGLGLRLIYFSYDVKMKEKGDIPEGYSVSREKKERFSLILESASTNQTSMYLCASSLVFGTGNQETQYFGPGTRLLVL.

This clone was observed once. The CDR3 DNA follows: TGTGCCAGCAGCTTACTGGGGGAACACACTGAAGCTTTCTTT. It translates to CASSLLGEHTEAFF. This sequence joins TRBV7-3 and TRBJ1-1; TRBD1 is a possible D gene (5 bases). Per germline, CDR1 SGHTA and CDR2 FQGTGA. V lost 2 bases, J lost 3 bases, and 10 bases lay in between. CDR3 length: 14 residues.

The rearrangement joins TRBV7-9 to TRBJ2-1; TRBD2 matches at 12 bases. CDR3 size: 16 residues. The junction had 9 bases not matched to a gene; V was cut back by 3 bases and J by 9 bases. From germline, CDR1 is SEHNR and CDR2 FQNEAQ (reference sequence). CDR3 in DNA: TGTGCCAGCAGCTTTTTAAAACTAGCGGGGGGAGCTGAGCAGTTCTTC. Residues: CASSFLKLAGGAEQFF.

The chain has TRBV9 and TRBJ1-5, with 7 bases fitting TRBD1. Germline-derived CDR1 and CDR2 are SGDLS and YYNGEE. The V segment lost 3 bases and the J segment 4 bases; nucleotides outside the gene matches: 4. The CDR3 runs 14 residues. CDR3 in DNA: TGTGCCAGCAGCGCGGGACAGCAAAATCAGCCCCAGCATTTT. Translated, it gives CASSAGQQNQPQHF.

The chain is built from TRBV6-5 and TRBJ2-1; possibly TRBD1 or TRBD2 for D (5 bases each). V was shortened by 4 bases and J by 2 bases, with 9 bases between the two germline ends. Per germline, CDR1 MNHEY and CDR2 SVGAGI. This CDR3 has 14 amino acids. CDR3 in amino acids: CASSWDGPYNEQFF. The CDR3 DNA is TGTGCCAGCAGTTGGGACGGACCCTACAATGAGCAGTTCTTC.

The chain recombines TRBV6-9 with TRBJ2-7; D is possibly TRBD2 (5 bases). Looked up from germline, CDR1 is MNHGY and CDR2 is SVAAGI. The CDR3 spans 12 residues. Trimming took off 6 bases at V and 3 bases at J, with 9 bases between the two ends. Written as DNA, the CDR3 is TGTGCCAGCAGGCCCCGGGGCTACGAGCAGTACTTC. Translated, it gives CASRPRGYEQYF.

The genes are TRBV12-5 and TRBJ1-1; 7 bases agree with TRBD1. This CDR3 is built from 17 residues. Germline V gives CDR1 LGHNT, CDR2 FRNRAP. After removal of 6 bases from V and 4 bases from J, the junction contained 17 bases not matched to a gene. CDR3 sequence reads: CASGHGTAPGGGTEAFF. Written as DNA, the CDR3 is TGTGCTAGTGGCCACGGGACAGCCCCAGGAGGAGGCACTGAAGCTTTCTTT.

This chain joins TRBV5-6 and TRBJ2-7; D not certain. Trimming pared 2 bases from V and 0 bases from J, leaving 6 bases between. The length of the CDR3 is 13 residues. CDR1 SGHDT and CDR2 YYEEEE come from the germline V gene. CDR3 residues: CASSLWVSYEQYF. The DNA of the CDR3 is TGTGCCAGCAGCTTATGGGTCTCCTACGAGCAGTACTTC. The variable domain in full, with the rest retrieved from reference TRBV5-6 and TRBJ2-7, is DAGVTQSPTHLIKTRGQQVTLRCSPKSGHDTVSWYQQALGQGPQFIFQYYEEEERQRGNFPDRFSGHQFPNYSSELNVNALLLGDSALYLCASSLWVSYEQYFGPGTRLTVT.

This CDR3 reads CASSIGRAGGTEAFF. CDR3 bases: TGTGCCAGTAGTATCGGAAGGGCAGGGGGGACTGAAGCTTTCTTT. The rearrangement joins TRBV19 to TRBJ1-1, with 7 bases fitting TRBD1. The ends lost 3 bases at V and 5 bases at J; junction bases unmatched: 9. The CDR3 spans 15 residues. CDR1 and CDR2 (germline): LNHDA, SQIVND (reference sequence).

The V gene is TRBV19, the J gene TRBJ2-5; unclear D gene. In germline, CDR1 is LNHDA, CDR2 SQIVND (reference sequence). The CDR3 extends over 13 amino acids. V was trimmed by 2 bases and J by 2 bases, leaving 6 bases between them. CDR3 residues: CASSITAQETQYF. CDR3 nucleotide sequence: TGTGCCAGTAGTATAACAGCTCAAGAGACCCAGTACTTC.

This sequence joins TRBV4-3 and TRBJ2-7; D is undetermined. The CDR3 runs 13 residues. Germline CDR1 LGHNA, CDR2 YSLEER. Trimming took off 6 bases at V and 3 bases at J, with 12 bases between the two ends. Written as DNA, the CDR3 is TGCGCCAGCAGTTGGACGGTAGACTACGAGCAGTACTTC. It specifies CASSWTVDYEQYF.

The genes are TRBV10-3 and TRBJ2-2; the D is unclear. This CDR3 spans 13 amino acids. Trimming removed 7 bases from V and 1 base from J, with 7 bases in between. Germline-derived CDR1 and CDR2 are ENHRY and SYGVKD. The chain's CDR3 is CAIKGLNTGELFF. CDR3 coding DNA: TGTGCCATCAAGGGCCTGAACACCGGGGAGCTGTTTTTT.

The rearrangement links TRBV10-2 to TRBJ2-4, with unresolved D. This CDR3 contains 13 residues. The V and J ends lost 10 bases and 6 bases respectively, with 16 bases between them. The V gene's germline CDR1 is WSHSY and CDR2 SAAADI. The CDR3 here is CATRHWLGNIQYF. CDR3 DNA: TGCGCCACCCGGCATTGGTTAGGAAACATTCAGTACTTC.

The V and J genes are TRBV27 and TRBJ2-1, with 12 bases aligning to TRBD2. J was trimmed by 2 bases and V by 5 bases; bases with no gene match: 4. Per germline, CDR1 MNHEY and CDR2 SMNVEV (reference sequence). The CDR3 runs 16 residues. The CDR3 region is CASSITSGGTYNEQFF. The CDR3 DNA reads TGTGCCAGCAGTATCACTAGCGGGGGGACCTACAATGAGCAGTTCTTC.